Included here is one T cell receptor beta chain sequence, with context. Its antigen remains unidentified. These data originate in a study of shared clonotypes between healthy human individuals. Whole-study results and caveats: An effect of sequencing depth on clonotype sharing among donors was expected. Blood was the only sampled material, and tissue repertoires likely differ.

After removal of 3 bases from V and 2 bases from J, the junction contained 15 bases not matched to a gene. This CDR3 has 17 residues. Germline CDR1 reads GTSNPN; CDR2 reads SVGIG (reference sequence). All of the donors resided in Nashville, Tennessee, and each was a Caucasian adult. Authors' analysis steps: Owing to the provision of junction-only sequences devoid of quality scores by immunoSEQ, filtering differed. Assay used: immunoSEQ multiplex PCR; TCRdb lists only in-frame clones, some missing. V and J calls and clone size are those listed in that table; D and trimming were worked out from the DNA. The repertoire holds about 520,000 clones, with 81% as singletons.

This sequence was found in a woman aged 40 to 50 in good health. Some clones in this sample may be carry-over from other donors' samples. The chain is built from TRBV30 and TRBJ2-7; the match to TRBD1 covers 8 bases. Sequenced input: PBMCs. CDR3 region: CAWRSPPGTGEPYEQYF. For the CDR3, the DNA is TGTGCCTGGAGGAGCCCCCCCGGGACAGGCGAACCCTACGAGCAGTACTTC.